These T cell receptor beta chains were read from a single sample in a study of blood T cell repertoires in COVID-19. Only in-frame clones appear in the TCRdb table, and some are missing; sequencing was by immunoSEQ multiplex PCR. Among 250,000 or so clones listed, approximately 86% were seen once. Sequenced: peripheral blood. Receptor source: a middle-aged man with active or convalescent COVID-19. The conserved cysteine and the conserved F or W are not part of the CDR3 here. A D gene is named only where the DNA matches it firmly.

D gene: TRBD1
J gene: TRBJ1-4
V gene: TRBV24-1
CDR3 protein: ATSESIGGAMEKLF

D gene: -
J gene: TRBJ2-7
V gene: TRBV6-1
CDR3 protein: ASSDGDTYEQY

D gene: -
J gene: TRBJ1-1
V gene: TRBV28
CDR3 protein: ASSPGTSLLGEAF

D gene: -
J gene: TRBJ1-1
V gene: TRBV11-2
CDR3 protein: ASSLGGSAF

D gene: -
J gene: TRBJ2-3
V gene: TRBV11-2
CDR3 protein: ASSFRGRGLTDTQY

D gene: TRBD1
J gene: TRBJ2-6
V gene: TRBV13
CDR3 protein: ASSSKGQGRANVLT

D gene: -
J gene: TRBJ2-7
V gene: TRBV19
CDR3 protein: ASSTGRLTAYEQY

D gene: TRBD1
J gene: TRBJ1-1
V gene: TRBV6-5
CDR3 protein: ASRVQGVNTEAF

D gene: TRBD1
J gene: TRBJ1-2
V gene: TRBV18
CDR3 protein: ASSPGDLQGGYT

D gene: -
J gene: TRBJ1-6
V gene: TRBV25-1
CDR3 protein: ASTSTRAGPTVSPLH

D gene: -
J gene: TRBJ2-1
V gene: TRBV24-1
CDR3 protein: AIDGGREQF

D gene: -
J gene: TRBJ1-1
V gene: TRBV5-8
CDR3 protein: ASSFKGSTEAF

D gene: -
J gene: TRBJ1-1
V gene: TRBV10-3
CDR3 protein: ATMPAVQNTEAF

D gene: -
J gene: TRBJ2-2
V gene: TRBV9
CDR3 protein: ASSVANKGTGELF

D gene: -
J gene: TRBJ1-6
V gene: TRBV19
CDR3 protein: ASSIAVASGSPLH

D gene: TRBD2
J gene: TRBJ2-6
V gene: TRBV6-4
CDR3 protein: ASSLLAGGGGANVLT

D gene: -
J gene: TRBJ2-1
V gene: TRBV14
CDR3 protein: ASSQEVWGLNEQF

D gene: -
J gene: TRBJ1-2
V gene: TRBV9
CDR3 protein: ASSSGQTLYGYT

D gene: -
J gene: TRBJ1-1
V gene: TRBV28
CDR3 protein: ASSPRQVNTEAF

D gene: -
J gene: TRBJ2-7
V gene: TRBV7-9
CDR3 protein: ASSLAGPGEQY

D gene: -
J gene: TRBJ1-2
V gene: TRBV6-4
CDR3 protein: ASSDSAGNYGYT

D gene: TRBD2
J gene: TRBJ2-1
V gene: TRBV5-1
CDR3 protein: ASSPGTSGDYNEQF

D gene: TRBD1
J gene: TRBJ1-1
V gene: TRBV19
CDR3 protein: ASSIGQGEAF

D gene: -
J gene: TRBJ2-2
V gene: TRBV12-3/TRBV12-4
CDR3 protein: ASTLSRTGELF

D gene: TRBD2
J gene: TRBJ2-2
V gene: TRBV11-3
CDR3 protein: ASSLVAGTSGRWYTGELF

D gene: TRBD2
J gene: TRBJ2-5
V gene: TRBV5-5
CDR3 protein: ASSIIPRLLQREGETQY

D gene: TRBD2
J gene: TRBJ2-1
V gene: TRBV30
CDR3 protein: AWSGNSGPSYNEQF

D gene: TRBD2
J gene: TRBJ2-5
V gene: TRBV27
CDR3 protein: ATGTTTKETQY

D gene: TRBD1
J gene: TRBJ2-3
V gene: TRBV27
CDR3 protein: ASRGTATDTQY

D gene: -
J gene: TRBJ2-1
V gene: TRBV7-9
CDR3 protein: ASSAPAGPSYNEQF

D gene: -
J gene: TRBJ2-5
V gene: TRBV3-1/TRBV3-2
CDR3 protein: ASSRTRETQY

D gene: -
J gene: TRBJ1-3
V gene: TRBV9
CDR3 protein: ASSVEGSGNTIY